The 25 T cell receptor beta chains below all came from one sample that was sequenced in a study of cytomegalovirus exposure and HLA in healthy donors. 13 Jbeta primers and 60 Vbeta primers were used for the PCR. Profiling relied on immunoSEQ multiplex PCR, and the TCRdb table lists in-frame clones only, not all of them. Of over 95,000 clones in the sample, 74% are singletons; the top ten hold approximately 1.9%. Sequencing used PBMCs. Every receptor here comes from a human donor in good health.

The chain couples TRBV29-1 to TRBJ2-5; 8 nucleotides line up with TRBD2. The germline V gene has CDR1 SQVTM and CDR2 ANQGSEA. There are 13 residues in the CDR3. V was pared by 6 bases and J by 5 bases, with 8 bases of the junction left unmatched. The CDR3 DNA sequence: TGCAGCGTCGGGAGGGGGGGGTCCGAGACCCAGTACTTC. Protein product: CSVGRGGSETQYF.

The gene calls are TRBV7-8 and TRBJ2-7; 13 bases align to TRBD2. The CDR3 consists of 16 residues. V was clipped by 1 base and J by 6 bases; unmatched bases: 6. The germline CDR1 and CDR2 sequences are SGHVS and FQNEAQ. The DNA of the CDR3 is TGTGCCAGCAGCTTAGTACTAGCGGGAGGGGCGGGCGAGCAGTACTTC. Amino acids: CASSLVLAGGAGEQYF.

The V call is TRBV5-1, the J call TRBJ1-1; a weak D match, TRBD1 (6 bases). This CDR3 spans 14 amino acids. The ends were cut back, 3 bases at V and 1 base at J, with 10 bases in the middle. The germline V gene encodes CDR1 SGHRS and CDR2 YFSETQ. The CDR3 DNA reads TGCGCCAGCAGCTCATCGACAGGGAACACTGAAGCTTTCTTT. Its protein is CASSSSTGNTEAFF.

This chain joins TRBV5-1 and TRBJ2-7, with 12 bases matching TRBD2. Germline assignment: CDR1 SGHRS and CDR2 YFSETQ. Trimming at V came to 3 bases and at J to 1 base, leaving 2 bases not matched to a gene. This CDR3 has 15 amino acids. The CDR3 DNA follows: TGCGCCAGCAGCTCGGGACTAGCGGGTTCCTACGAGCAGTACTTC. This codes for CASSSGLAGSYEQYF.

V usage is TRBV6-5 and J usage is TRBJ2-1; 10 bases align to TRBD2. Germline V gives CDR1 MNHEY, CDR2 SVGAGI. V lost 2 bases and J lost 7; bases outside the gene matches: 5. This CDR3 has 15 residues. CDR3 residues: CASSYAAGGLNEQFF. CDR3 DNA sequence: TGTGCCAGCAGTTACGCAGCGGGGGGGCTGAATGAGCAGTTCTTC.

The gene calls are TRBV4-3 and TRBJ1-1; weak D call: TRBD1 (6 bases). V lost 0 bases to trimming and J lost 7 bases, with 12 bases between them. Germline lookup yields CDR1 LGHNA and CDR2 YSLEER. The CDR3 length is 14 residues. Here the CDR3 DNA reads TGCGCCAGCAGCCAAGATCTGGGACAAAGTGAAGCTTTCTTT. Translation: CASSQDLGQSEAFF.

The chain employs TRBV27 and TRBJ1-5; D not certain. V was shortened by 3 bases and J by 4 bases, with 10 bases between the two germline ends. The length of the CDR3 is 14 residues. Germline V gene lookup returns CDR1 MNHEY and CDR2 SMNVEV (reference sequence). The chain's CDR3 is CASSFAGLNQPQHF. The CDR3 DNA sequence: TGTGCCAGCAGTTTTGCCGGTTTAAATCAGCCCCAGCATTTT.

This chain uses TRBV7-2 with TRBJ1-2; tentative D call: TRBD1 (5 bases). The CDR3 loop spans 13 amino acids. Germline values: CDR1 SGHTA, CDR2 FQGNSA. Trimming left V 8 bases short and J 1 base short, with 11 bases between. The CDR3 DNA reads TGTGCCAGCTCGGGGCGGGGTAACTATGGCTACACCTTC. This codes for CASSGRGNYGYTF.

The chain uses TRBV25-1 and TRBJ1-1; no clear D. Germline assignment: CDR1 MGHDK and CDR2 SYGVNS. The CDR3 extends over 13 amino acids. Trimming stripped 7 bases from V and 5 bases from J, with 14 bases between. CDR3 protein: CASTRAGGTEAFF. CDR3 DNA: TGTGCCAGCACCCGGGCCGGAGGGACTGAAGCTTTCTTT.

The chain uses TRBV18 and TRBJ2-7; no clear D gene. Trimming took 3 bases from V and 7 from J, leaving 10 bases between them. CDR3 size: 12 residues. Germline CDR1 KGHSH, CDR2 LQKENI. The CDR3 loop is CASSPLGWEQYF. The CDR3 nucleotides read TGTGCCAGCTCACCCCTCGGTTGGGAGCAGTACTTC.

The V and J genes are TRBV6-1 and TRBJ1-2; 7 positions match TRBD1. V gave up 4 bases and J gave up 4 bases; unmatched junction bases: 6. Per the germline V gene, CDR1 is MNHNS and CDR2 is SASEGT. This CDR3 has 14 amino acids. In DNA, the CDR3 is TGTGCCAGCAGTGTTCCAGGGGGTGGCTATGGCTACACCTTC. Translating it yields CASSVPGGGYGYTF.

A single count supports this clone. V gene TRBV6-1 combines with J gene TRBJ2-7; perhaps TRBD1 as D (5 bases). The germline V and J ends were trimmed by 7 bases and 5 bases, with 12 bases remaining between them. In germline, CDR1 is MNHNS, CDR2 SASEGT. The CDR3 length is 12 residues. The CDR3 DNA reads as TGTGCCAGCACTGCAGGGATCAACGAGCAGTACTTC. Translating it yields CASTAGINEQYF.

The V and J genes are TRBV5-1 and TRBJ1-2; TRBD1 agrees at 8 bases. The CDR3 spans 15 residues. Germline V CDR1 and CDR2: SGHRS, YFSETQ. Trimming removed 0 bases from V and 10 bases from J; junction bases left unmatched: 11. In nucleotides, the CDR3 is TGCGCCAGCAGCTTGGTTCCCGGGACAGGCGGTTTCTACACCTTC. Translated: CASSLVPGTGGFYTF.

This clone was seen a few times. The J gene is TRBJ2-5, the V gene TRBV6-4; 7 bases align to TRBD1. Germline V gene lookup returns CDR1 MRHNA and CDR2 SNTAGT. V shed 0 bases and J 3 bases; nucleotides not matched to a gene: 4. The CDR3 has 15 residues. The CDR3 region has the DNA TGTGCCAGCAGTGACTCGAGGGACAGAAAAGAGACCCAGTACTTC. This encodes CASSDSRDRKETQYF.

The chain recombines TRBV19 with TRBJ1-6; no firm D call. V dropped 5 bases and J dropped 9 bases, with 11 bases sitting between them. The CDR3 has 13 amino acids. Per the germline V gene, CDR1 is LNHDA and CDR2 is SQIVND (reference sequence). The CDR3 is CASSYSLTSPLHF. The CDR3 region has the DNA TGTGCCAGTAGTTACTCACTCACTTCACCCCTCCACTTT. Together with reference TRBV19 and TRBJ1-6, the CDR3 gives the full variable domain: DGGITQSPKYLFRKEGQNVTLSCEQNLNHDAMYWYRQDPGQGLRLIYYSQIVNDFQKGDIAEGYSVSREKKESFPLTVTSAQKNPTAFYLCASSYSLTSPLHFGNGTRLTVT.

V and J are TRBV27 and TRBJ1-5; possible D gene TRBD1, 5 bases. Trimming removed 4 bases at V and 0 bases at J, with 10 bases between. Germline V gives CDR1 MNHEY, CDR2 SMNVEV (reference sequence). The CDR3 runs 15 residues. In DNA form, the CDR3 reads TGTGCCAGCAGTTCATGGACAAATAGCAATCAGCCCCAGCATTTT. It specifies CASSSWTNSNQPQHF.

The rearrangement joins TRBV28 to TRBJ1-2; a possible D gene is TRBD1 (5 bases). The CDR3 totals 14 residues. Trimming removed 8 bases at V and 1 base at J, with 14 bases between. CDR1 MDHEN and CDR2 SYDVKM come from the germline V gene. In DNA, the CDR3 is TGTGCCAGCGATCCCGGACATGTTAACTATGGCTACACCTTC. Amino acids: CASDPGHVNYGYTF.

CDR3 nucleotide sequence: TGCGCCAGCAGCGTCCGTCAGACAGGGAACTATGGCTACACCTTC. Translation: CASSVRQTGNYGYTF. This rearrangement joins TRBV4-1 to TRBJ1-2; 7 bases agree with TRBD1. The germline V gene encodes CDR1 MGHRA and CDR2 YSYEKL. The CDR3 runs 15 residues. With 5 bases clipped from V and 2 bases from J, the junction kept 8 bases outside the gene matches.

This clone is a singleton in its sample. The CDR3 DNA reads as TGCAGCGTTGCGATTAGCACTGAAGCTTTCTTT. This sequence encodes CSVAISTEAFF. V and J are TRBV29-1 and TRBJ1-1; D gene ambiguous. The CDR3 is 11 amino acids. V was pared by 4 bases and J by 4 bases, with 7 bases between. Germline V gives CDR1 SQVTM, CDR2 ANQGSEA.

The chain recombines TRBV10-3 with TRBJ2-1, with 9 bases aligning to TRBD2. V lost 5 bases to trimming and J lost 5 bases; unmatched junction nucleotides: 7. The CDR3 is made up of 15 amino acids. Germline V CDR1 and CDR2: ENHRY, SYGVKD. The CDR3 protein is CAISFVPSGDNEQFF. For the CDR3, the DNA is TGTGCCATCAGTTTTGTGCCTAGCGGGGACAATGAGCAGTTCTTC.

The rearrangement joins TRBV4-1 to TRBJ1-2; tentative D call: TRBD1 (5 bases). Looked up from germline, CDR1 is MGHRA and CDR2 is YSYEKL. V lost 3 bases and J 3 bases, leaving 11 bases between the germline ends. The CDR3 totals 14 residues. CDR3 protein: CASSHDPTDYGYTF. CDR3 nucleotides: TGCGCCAGCAGCCACGACCCGACAGACTATGGCTACACCTTC.

This sequence joins TRBV19 and TRBJ2-7, with TRBD2 matching over 13 bases. This CDR3 has 17 residues. With 6 bases clipped from V and 5 bases from J, the junction kept 13 bases outside the gene matches. Germline loops: CDR1 LNHDA, CDR2 SQIVND (reference sequence). The DNA of the CDR3 is TGTGCCAGTAGCCCGGCCGTTGGGACTAGCGGGATCCACGAGCAGTACTTC. The encoded protein is CASSPAVGTSGIHEQYF.

The chain employs TRBV7-9 and TRBJ2-3, with TRBD2 matching 7 bases. V was clipped by 5 bases and J by 2 bases; unmatched bases: 7. Germline lookup yields CDR1 SEHNR and CDR2 FQNEAQ (reference sequence). The CDR3 is 15 residues long. The CDR3 sequence is CASSTGLADTDTQYF. The CDR3 bases are TGTGCCAGCAGCACGGGGCTAGCGGACACAGATACGCAGTATTTT. Full variable domain (missing parts from reference TRBV7-9 and TRBJ2-3): DTGVSQNPRHKITKRGQNVTFRCDPISEHNRLYWYRQTLGQGPEFLTYFQNEAQLEKSRLLSDRFSAERPKGSFSTLEIQRTEQGDSAMYLCASSTGLADTDTQYFGPGTRLTVL.

The chain has TRBV29-1 and TRBJ2-2; the D is unclear. The germline gives CDR1 SQVTM, CDR2 ANQGSEA. V lost 4 bases, J lost 4 bases, and 7 bases lay in between. This CDR3 comprises 12 residues. CDR3: CSVGRATGELFF. The CDR3 coding sequence is TGCAGCGTTGGTCGCGCCACCGGGGAGCTGTTTTTT.

V gene TRBV30 combines with J gene TRBJ1-2; 7 bases line up with TRBD1. Germline V gives CDR1 GTSNPN, CDR2 SVGIG (reference sequence). The junction had 7 bases not matched to a gene; V was cut back by 2 bases and J by 7 bases. The CDR3 is made up of 13 amino acids. The CDR3 is CAWSPGGLGGYTF. CDR3 nucleotides: TGTGCCTGGAGTCCAGGGGGGCTAGGTGGCTACACCTTC.